Shown below are 29 T cell receptor beta chains from a single sample sequenced in a study of blood T cell repertoires in COVID-19. Assay used: immunoSEQ multiplex PCR; TCRdb lists only in-frame clones, some missing. The sample has a few hundred thousand clones; about 89% are singletons. Sequencing was done on a sample of peripheral blood. The receptors were gathered from a man aged 35 to 55 with acute or convalescent COVID-19.

The chain joins TRBV5-1 to TRBJ1-4; TRBD1 matches at 9 bases. Germline trimming cut 4 bases from V and 0 bases from J; bases unmatched to any gene: 13. Per the germline V gene, CDR1 is SGHRS and CDR2 is YFSETQ. This CDR3 spans 19 amino acids. The CDR3 region is CASSIGTGRLPPTNEKLFF. CDR3 coding DNA: TGCGCCAGCAGCATAGGGACAGGGCGATTGCCCCCAACTAATGAAAAACTGTTTTTT.

This clone was observed a few times. This chain joins TRBV7-2 and TRBJ1-2; 7 bases are a match to TRBD1. From germline, CDR1 is SGHTA and CDR2 FQGNSA. The CDR3 is made up of 16 amino acids. V was clipped by 4 bases and J by 5 bases; unmatched bases: 13. CDR3 in amino acids: CASSSRLRQGAYGYTF. CDR3 in DNA: TGTGCCAGCAGCTCTAGATTACGACAGGGCGCTTATGGCTACACCTTC.

The chain employs TRBV25-1 and TRBJ1-2; 8 nucleotides agree with TRBD1. J lost 8 bases, V lost 2 bases, and 10 bases had no gene match. The CDR3 covers 15 residues. Germline V gene data show CDR1 as MGHDK and CDR2 as SYGVNS. The CDR3 DNA reads as TGTGCCAGCAGTGAAGGTGACAGGGGATCATGGGGCTACACCTTC. It translates to CASSEGDRGSWGYTF.

V and J are TRBV14 and TRBJ1-3, with 7 bases lining up with TRBD1. V shed 3 bases and J 8 bases; nucleotides not matched to a gene: 10. The CDR3 runs to 15 residues. Germline V gives CDR1 SGHDN, CDR2 FVKESK. The CDR3 loop reads CASSQTDREVYTIYF. CDR3 DNA sequence: TGTGCCAGCAGCCAGACCGACAGGGAGGTGTACACCATATATTTT.

CDR3 residues: CASSVVQGGDTIYF. CDR3 DNA sequence: TGTGCCAGCAGCGTAGTACAGGGGGGGGACACCATATATTTT. The chain carries TRBV9 and TRBJ1-3, with TRBD1 matching 8 bases. The germline CDR1 and CDR2 sequences are SGDLS and YYNGEE. The CDR3 is 14 amino acids. V trimming: 0 bases; J trimming: 8 bases; junction bases outside the gene matches: 4. The entire variable domain, with the rest obtained from reference TRBV9 and TRBJ1-3, is as follows: DSGVTQTPKHLITATGQRVTLRCSPRSGDLSVYWYQQSLDQGLQFLIQYYNGEERAKGNILERFSAQQFPDLHSELNLSSLELGDSALYFCASSVVQGGDTIYFGEGSWLTVV.

This chain uses TRBV11-2 with TRBJ1-1; D remains ambiguous. The CDR3 covers 12 residues. V was trimmed by 6 bases and J by 4 bases, leaving 9 bases between them. Per the germline V gene, CDR1 is SGHAT and CDR2 is FQNNGV. The CDR3 protein is CASRTGFTEAFF. The CDR3 nucleotides read TGTGCCAGCAGGACGGGGTTCACTGAAGCTTTCTTT.

This chain connects TRBV11-2 to TRBJ1-1; D might be TRBD1 (6 bases). Per germline, CDR1 SGHAT and CDR2 FQNNGV. V shed 6 bases and J shed 1 base, with 18 bases lying between them. The CDR3 loop spans 16 amino acids. In DNA form, the CDR3 reads TGTGCCAGCAGGGCCAGTGGGGAAGGGGGGAACACTGAAGCTTTCTTT. Translating gives CASRASGEGGNTEAFF.

The chain recombines TRBV7-9 with TRBJ2-1; D remains ambiguous. Germline lookup yields CDR1 SEHNR and CDR2 FQNEAQ (reference sequence). This CDR3 spans 11 amino acids. The V gene lost 5 bases and the J gene lost 7 bases, with 6 bases spanning the gap. The DNA of the CDR3 is TGTGCCAGCAGCATCCAAAATGAGCAGTTCTTC. Protein sequence: CASSIQNEQFF.

This clone has a single count. This sequence joins TRBV2 and TRBJ1-5; possibly TRBD1 for D (5 bases). Germline lookup yields CDR1 SNHLY and CDR2 FYNNEI. Between the trimmed V and J ends, which lost 3 bases and 0 bases, there was a span of 9 bases. The CDR3 runs to 15 residues. CDR3 in amino acids: CASSDGGFSNQPQHF. CDR3 bases: TGTGCCAGCAGTGACGGGGGATTTAGCAATCAGCCCCAGCATTTT.

This chain joins TRBV4-1 and TRBJ1-5, with 8 bases lining up with TRBD1. The CDR3 covers 20 residues. Germline values: CDR1 MGHRA, CDR2 YSYEKL. Trimming removed 1 base from V and 7 bases from J; junction bases left unmatched: 21. The CDR3 loop is CASSQGPLRQGSRNLQPQHF. The CDR3 region has the DNA TGCGCCAGCAGCCAAGGGCCGCTGAGACAGGGGAGTCGAAACCTACAGCCCCAGCATTTT.

The V and J genes are TRBV13 and TRBJ1-1; weak D call: TRBD1 (5 bases). The V gene's germline CDR1 is PRHDT and CDR2 FYEKMQ (reference sequence). The CDR3 has 12 amino acids. Trimming took off 4 bases at V and 8 bases at J, with 11 bases between the two ends. The CDR3 reads CASSSGGDEAFF. Here the CDR3 DNA reads TGTGCCAGCAGCTCCGGGGGGGACGAAGCTTTCTTT.

A note on this clone: The sample contains more than one DNA sequence encoding this CDR3. The gene calls are TRBV3-1 (or the pseudogene TRBV3-2) and TRBJ1-2; no reliable D call. V was pared by 1 base and J by 8 bases, with 5 bases between. The V gene's germline CDR1 is LGHDT and CDR2 YNNKEL (reference sequence). CDR3 length: 11 amino acids. The CDR3 DNA sequence: TGTGCCAGCAGCCAAGGGAGGGGCTACACCTTC. It codes for CASSQGRGYTF.

This chain links TRBV30 with TRBJ1-1, with D perhaps matching TRBD1 (5 bases). This CDR3 is built from 15 residues. Germline CDR1 is GTSNPN and CDR2 is SVGIG (reference sequence). V lost 7 bases to trimming and J lost 0 bases, with 18 bases between them. CDR3 nucleotides: TGTGCCTCGGCCCGGGACGGGAGAATGAACACTGAAGCTTTCTTT. It is translated as CASARDGRMNTEAFF. Supplemented by reference TRBV30 and TRBJ1-1, the full variable domain reads SQTIHQWPATLVQPVGSPLSLECTVEGTSNPNLYWYRQAAGRGLQLLFYSVGIGQISSEVPQNLSASRPQDRQFILSSKKLLLSDSGFYLCASARDGRMNTEAFFGQGTRLTVV.

The CDR3 protein is CAWSRVERQVGEQFF. The CDR3 nucleotides read TGTGCCTGGAGTAGAGTAGAACGACAGGTTGGTGAGCAGTTCTTC. The chain combines TRBV30 with TRBJ2-1; tentatively, D is TRBD1 (6 bases). Trimming shortened V by 2 bases and J by 9 bases, and 20 bases separated the two germline ends. The germline V gene has CDR1 GTSNPN and CDR2 SVGIG (reference sequence). The CDR3 covers 15 residues.

The chain is built from TRBV5-1 and TRBJ2-3; weak D call: TRBD2 (6 bases). The CDR3 sequence is 13 residues long. CDR1 SGHRS and CDR2 YFSETQ come from the germline V gene. V dropped 2 bases and J dropped 4 bases, with 8 bases sitting between them. The DNA for the CDR3 is TGCGCCAGCAGCTTTGGGACTCCAGATACGCAGTATTTT. This encodes CASSFGTPDTQYF.

CDR3 sequence (DNA): TGTGCCAGCAGCTTAGGAGCAACTAATGAAAAACTGTTTTTT. The encoded protein is CASSLGATNEKLFF. V gene TRBV7-2 combines with J gene TRBJ1-4, with no clear D. Germline V gene lookup returns CDR1 SGHTA and CDR2 FQGNSA. This CDR3 is 14 amino acids long. With 1 base removed from V and 0 bases from J, the gap between germline ends came to 3 bases.

The chain is built from TRBV28 and TRBJ1-4; D unresolved. V gave up 1 base and J gave up 8 bases, with 11 bases separating them. The germline gives CDR1 MDHEN, CDR2 SYDVKM. CDR3 length: 14 amino acids. DNA for the CDR3: TGTGCCAGCAGTTTATACGGGGATTCCGAAAAACTGTTTTTT. Protein: CASSLYGDSEKLFF.

This clone was seen a single time. The V call is TRBV4-2, the J call TRBJ1-6, with TRBD1 matching 7 bases. CDR3 length: 19 amino acids. The J segment lost 6 bases and the V segment lost 3 bases, leaving 17 bases of the junction unmatched. Germline CDR1 reads LGHNA; CDR2 reads YNFKEQ. The CDR3 sequence: CASSQNRMLGTVGNSPLHF. The CDR3 DNA reads as TGTGCCAGCAGCCAGAACCGGATGCTAGGGACAGTGGGTAATTCACCCCTCCACTTT.

This chain connects TRBV7-9 to TRBJ2-7; 9 positions agree with TRBD2. The CDR3 contains 13 residues. Trimming took 7 bases from V and 5 from J; bases not matched to a gene: 6. In germline, CDR1 is SEHNR, CDR2 FQNEAQ (reference sequence). The CDR3 loop reads CASISSGGDEQYF. In DNA, the CDR3 is TGTGCCAGCATTAGTAGCGGGGGAGACGAGCAGTACTTC.

The chain recombines TRBV28 with TRBJ1-1; D possibly corresponds to TRBD1 (5 bases). Trimming removed 3 bases from V and 4 bases from J, with 12 bases in between. Germline V gives CDR1 MDHEN, CDR2 SYDVKM. CDR3 size: 14 residues. The CDR3 DNA is TGTGCCAGCAGTTTTGGGGGAGGGAGCACTGAAGCTTTCTTT. As protein: CASSFGGGSTEAFF.

The chain employs TRBV6-2 or TRBV6-3 and TRBJ2-1, with 7 nucleotides matching TRBD1. Germline values: CDR1 MNHEY, CDR2 SVGEGT. The CDR3 length is 16 residues. J was trimmed by 6 bases and V by 5 bases; bases with no gene match: 13. The CDR3 DNA reads as TGTGCCAGCAGTACACCCCGACAGGGTATCGTCAATGAGCAGTTCTTC. Its protein product is CASSTPRQGIVNEQFF.

The V and J genes are TRBV12-3 or TRBV12-4 and TRBJ1-2; 7 bases are a match to TRBD1. After removal of 6 bases from V and 6 bases from J, the junction contained 7 bases not matched to a gene. The CDR3 contains 13 residues. CDR3 protein: CASSRQGFDGYTF. CDR3 DNA sequence: TGTGCCAGCAGCAGACAGGGCTTCGATGGCTACACCTTC.

The V call is TRBV5-1, the J call TRBJ1-1; a possible D gene is TRBD1 (5 bases). The germline V and J ends were trimmed by 1 base and 7 bases, with 17 bases remaining between them. Germline assignment: CDR1 SGHRS and CDR2 YFSETQ. The CDR3 totals 15 residues. The CDR3 loop reads CASSLLGRGRDEAFF. DNA for the CDR3: TGCGCCAGCAGCTTGTTAGGTAGGGGCCGCGATGAAGCTTTCTTT. Variable domain in full (rest from reference TRBV5-1 and TRBJ1-1): KAGVTQTPRYLIKTRGQQVTLSCSPISGHRSVSWYQQTPGQGLQFLFEYFSETQRNKGNFPGRFSGRQFSNSRSEMNVSTLELGDSALYLCASSLLGRGRDEAFFGQGTRLTVV.

The chain has TRBV7-6 and TRBJ2-3, with a possible D match to TRBD2 (6 bases). Germline V lookup: CDR1 SGHVS, CDR2 FNYEAQ. Deletions cut 5 bases from V and 2 bases from J, with 14 bases between. The CDR3 extends over 15 amino acids. CDR3 bases: TGTGCCAGCAGCCCCAGCGGGCGACCCACAGATACGCAGTATTTT. It specifies CASSPSGRPTDTQYF.

V and J are TRBV9 and TRBJ1-2; 7 bases fit TRBD1. Germline trimming cut 0 bases from V and 3 bases from J; bases unmatched to any gene: 2. CDR1 is SGDLS, CDR2 YYNGEE, per germline. This CDR3 region has 14 residues. The CDR3 sequence is CASSVETGYYGYTF. The CDR3 DNA reads TGTGCCAGCAGCGTAGAGACAGGGTACTATGGCTACACCTTC.

The chain has TRBV7-9 and TRBJ2-7; 11 bases match TRBD2. Germline V gene sequence: CDR1 SEHNR, CDR2 FQNEAQ (reference sequence). The CDR3 is 18 amino acids. V lost 5 bases to trimming and J lost 7 bases; unmatched junction nucleotides: 19. In DNA form, the CDR3 reads TGTGCCAGCAGCCAACTTGGGGTTAAGAGACTAGCGGGAAGGGAGCAGTACTTC. As protein: CASSQLGVKRLAGREQYF.

The chain joins TRBV27 to TRBJ2-7, with 10 bases aligning to TRBD2. The germline gives CDR1 MNHEY, CDR2 SMNVEV (reference sequence). The CDR3 spans 13 residues. Trimming cost V 5 bases and J 5 bases; bases outside gene matches: 3. The CDR3 nucleotides are TGTGCCAGCAGTGGGCTAGCGGGGGACGAGCAGTACTTC. Translated: CASSGLAGDEQYF.

This chain connects TRBV5-1 to TRBJ1-1; weak D call: TRBD1 (5 bases). The length of the CDR3 is 13 residues. From germline, CDR1 is SGHRS and CDR2 YFSETQ. V was trimmed by 2 bases and J by 4 bases, leaving 9 bases between them. The DNA for the CDR3 is TGCGCCAGCAGCTTTAGCGGGGGCACTGAAGCTTTCTTT. Encoded protein: CASSFSGGTEAFF.

V is TRBV18 and J is TRBJ1-1; a weak D match, TRBD1 (6 bases). Between the trimmed V and J ends, which lost 3 bases and 7 bases, there was a span of 12 bases. Germline V gives CDR1 KGHSH, CDR2 LQKENI. CDR3 length: 13 amino acids. This chain's CDR3 is CASSPWTEYEAFF. CDR3 nucleotides: TGTGCCAGCTCACCTTGGACAGAGTATGAAGCTTTCTTT.